This entry lists 7 T cell receptor beta chains sequenced from one sample in a study of T-cell reconstitution after alpha-beta-depleted transplantation in children. For TCRbeta, the library was prepared with unique molecular identifiers. TCRdb reprocessed the PCR reads with MiXCR, giving one entry per CDR3 protein. This table has about 230,000 distinct CDR3 sequences, 12% appearing once. The sample was PBMCs from the stem cell graft donor, taken from the stem cell graft. All receptors come from a human donor who donated a stem cell graft to a child with acute lymphoblastic leukemia.

This clonotype was seen repeatedly, ten times or more. V is TRBV7-8 and J is TRBJ2-5; 7 bases align to TRBD1. This CDR3 contains 15 residues. CDR1 SGHVS and CDR2 FQNEAQ come from the germline V gene. The V and J ends lost 5 bases and 1 base, in that order; junction bases with no gene match: 7. The CDR3 spells CASSLGDSIQETQYF. The CDR3 DNA follows: TGTGCCAGCAGCCTGGGGGACAGTATCCAAGAGACCCAGTACTTC. Complete variable domain (other parts from reference TRBV7-8 and TRBJ2-5): GAGVSQSPRYKVAKRGQDVALRCDPISGHVSLFWYQQALGQGPEFLTYFQNEAQLDKSGLPSDRFFAERPEGSVSTLKIQRTQQEDSAVYLCASSLGDSIQETQYFGPGTRLLVL.

This clonotype was seen a handful of times. The CDR3 is CASSYGRGRGQDGYTF. For the CDR3, the DNA is TGTGCCAGCAGCTATGGGAGGGGCAGGGGGCAGGATGGCTACACCTTC. The chain couples TRBV7-2 to TRBJ1-2; TRBD1 matches at 8 bases. In germline, CDR1 is SGHTA, CDR2 FQGNSA. V was pared by 4 bases and J by 6 bases, with 13 bases of the junction left unmatched. The CDR3 runs to 16 residues.

In its sample, this clonotype was seen many times. The chain links TRBV5-1 to TRBJ2-7, with D maybe TRBD1 (6 bases). The germline V gene encodes CDR1 SGHRS and CDR2 YFSETQ. V dropped 1 base and J dropped 3 bases, with 11 bases sitting between them. The CDR3 has 14 residues. The CDR3, as DNA: TGCGCCAGCAGCTTGACAGGGAATCTCTACGAGCAGTACTTC. This translates into CASSLTGNLYEQYF.

This clonotype was counted only a few times. CDR3 bases: TGTGCCAGTTCCATGGGAGATCAGCCCCAGCATTTT. Translating it yields CASSMGDQPQHF. V is TRBV3-1 and J is TRBJ1-5; unclear D gene. The CDR3 spans 12 residues. CDR1 is LGHDT, CDR2 YNNKEL, per germline (reference sequence). Trimming removed 9 bases from V and 5 bases from J, with 11 bases in between.

This sequence joins TRBV24-1 and TRBJ2-3, with D possibly TRBD1 on 6 matching bases. The ends were cut back, 3 bases at V and 1 base at J, with 10 bases in the middle. Germline V CDR1 and CDR2: KGHDR, SFDVKD. The CDR3 has 15 amino acids. The CDR3 spells CATSDVRGGTDTQYF. For the CDR3, the DNA is TGTGCCACCAGTGATGTCAGGGGCGGCACAGATACGCAGTATTTT.

This clonotype has a handful of counts. This chain joins TRBV12-3 or TRBV12-4 and TRBJ1-5; TRBD1 is a possible D gene (5 bases). There are 16 residues in the CDR3. V shed 6 bases and J shed 4 bases, with 19 bases lying between them. Here the CDR3 DNA reads TGTGCCAGCAGCCGCGGCGGGGACGGACCTAATCAGCCCCAGCATTTT. It yields the protein CASSRGGDGPNQPQHF.

The chain employs TRBV30 and TRBJ1-1; D is ambiguous. Germline lookup yields CDR1 GTSNPN and CDR2 SVGIG (reference sequence). This CDR3 is 14 amino acids long. V shed 2 bases and J shed 3 bases, with 13 bases lying between them. CDR3 region: CAWSTRTPYTEAFF. The DNA for the CDR3 is TGTGCCTGGAGTACAAGAACACCCTACACTGAAGCTTTCTTT.